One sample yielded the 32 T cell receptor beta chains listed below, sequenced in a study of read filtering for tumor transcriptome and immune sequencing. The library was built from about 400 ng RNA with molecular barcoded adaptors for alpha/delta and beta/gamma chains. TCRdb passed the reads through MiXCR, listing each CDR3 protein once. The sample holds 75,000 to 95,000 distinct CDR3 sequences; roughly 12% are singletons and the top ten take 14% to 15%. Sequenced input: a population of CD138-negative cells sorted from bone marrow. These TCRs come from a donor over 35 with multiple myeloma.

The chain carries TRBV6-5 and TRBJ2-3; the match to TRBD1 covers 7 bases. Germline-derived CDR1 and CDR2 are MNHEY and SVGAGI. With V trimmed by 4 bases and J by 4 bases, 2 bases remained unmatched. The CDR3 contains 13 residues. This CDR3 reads CASSSTGADTQYF. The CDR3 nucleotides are TGTGCCAGCAGTTCTACAGGGGCAGATACGCAGTATTTT.

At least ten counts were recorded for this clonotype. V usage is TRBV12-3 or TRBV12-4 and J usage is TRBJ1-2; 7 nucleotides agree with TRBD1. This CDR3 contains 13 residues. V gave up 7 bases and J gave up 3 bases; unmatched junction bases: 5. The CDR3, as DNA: TGTGCCAGCAAACAGGGGATCGACTATGGCTACACCTTC. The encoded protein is CASKQGIDYGYTF.

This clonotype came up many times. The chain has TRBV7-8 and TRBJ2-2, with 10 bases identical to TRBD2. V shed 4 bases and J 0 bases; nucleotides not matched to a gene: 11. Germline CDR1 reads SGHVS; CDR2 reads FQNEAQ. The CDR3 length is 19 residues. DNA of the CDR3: TGTGCCAGCAGCTATGATACTAGCGGGGCCCTCGCGAACACCGGGGAGCTGTTTTTT. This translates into CASSYDTSGALANTGELFF.

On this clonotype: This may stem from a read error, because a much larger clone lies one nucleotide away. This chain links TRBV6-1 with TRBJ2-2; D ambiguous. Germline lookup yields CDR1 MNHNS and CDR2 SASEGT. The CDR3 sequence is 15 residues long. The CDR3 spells CASGEDRRYTGELFF. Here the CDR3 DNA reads TGTGCCAGCGGTGAAGATCGGCGGTACACCGGGGAGCTGTTTTTT.

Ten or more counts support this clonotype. CDR3 in DNA: TGCGCCAGCAGCTCAGGAGGGACTAGTAACGAGCAGTACTTC. Translation gives CASSSGGTSNEQYF. The J gene is TRBJ2-7, the V gene TRBV5-1, with 8 bases matching TRBD2. Trimming cost V 3 bases and J 5 bases; bases outside gene matches: 7. The CDR3 runs to 14 residues. In germline, CDR1 is SGHRS, CDR2 YFSETQ.

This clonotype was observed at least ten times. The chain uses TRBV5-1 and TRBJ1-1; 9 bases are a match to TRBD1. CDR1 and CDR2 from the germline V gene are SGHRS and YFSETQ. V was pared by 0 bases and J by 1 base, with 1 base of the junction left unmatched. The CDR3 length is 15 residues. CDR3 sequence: CASSLVGQGNTEAFF. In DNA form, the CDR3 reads TGCGCCAGCAGCTTGGTGGGACAGGGGAACACTGAAGCTTTCTTT.

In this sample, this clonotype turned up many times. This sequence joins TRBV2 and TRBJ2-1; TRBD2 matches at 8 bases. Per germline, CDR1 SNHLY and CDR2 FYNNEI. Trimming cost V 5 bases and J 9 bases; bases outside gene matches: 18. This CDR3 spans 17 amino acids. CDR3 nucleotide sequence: TGTGCCAGCAGTCCCCTTATAGCGGGATCACGCCGTGGTGAGCAGTTCTTC. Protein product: CASSPLIAGSRRGEQFF.

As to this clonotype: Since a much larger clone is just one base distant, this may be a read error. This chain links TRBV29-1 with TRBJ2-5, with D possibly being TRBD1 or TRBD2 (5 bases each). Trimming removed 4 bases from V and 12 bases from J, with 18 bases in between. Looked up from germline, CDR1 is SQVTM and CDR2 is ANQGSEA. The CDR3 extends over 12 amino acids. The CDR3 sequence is CSVARQGPGKYF. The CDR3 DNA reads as TGCAGCGTTGCCCGGCAGGGTCCCGGGAAGTACTTC.

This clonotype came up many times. As DNA, the CDR3 is TGTGCCAGCAGCACCGGGACAGGATCATATCAGCCCCAGCATTTT. This sequence encodes CASSTGTGSYQPQHF. The chain recombines TRBV7-9 with TRBJ1-5; TRBD1 agrees at 8 bases. Germline values: CDR1 SEHNR, CDR2 FQNEAQ (reference sequence). This CDR3 spans 15 amino acids. The V gene end was trimmed by 5 bases and the J gene end by 5 bases; junction bases not matched to a gene: 8. Looking up the rest from reference TRBV7-9 and TRBJ1-5 gives the full variable domain: DTGVSQNPRHKITKRGQNVTFRCDPISEHNRLYWYRQTLGQGPEFLTYFQNEAQLEKSRLLSDRFSAERPKGSFSTLEIQRTEQGDSAMYLCASSTGTGSYQPQHFGDGTRLSIL.

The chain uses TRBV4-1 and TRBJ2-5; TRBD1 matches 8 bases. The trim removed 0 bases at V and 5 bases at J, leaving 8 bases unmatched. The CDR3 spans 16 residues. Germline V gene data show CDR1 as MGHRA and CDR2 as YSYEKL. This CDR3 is CASSQDRAGGRETQYF. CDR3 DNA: TGCGCCAGCAGCCAAGATCGCGCAGGGGGCAGGGAGACCCAGTACTTC.

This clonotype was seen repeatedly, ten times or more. CDR3 DNA: TGCGCCAGCAGCTTGGGCGGGAGGGCCGAAGCTGAGCAGTTCTTC. As protein: CASSLGGRAEAEQFF. This chain connects TRBV5-1 to TRBJ2-1; 9 nucleotides align to TRBD2. Unmatched junction bases numbered 7, after V lost 0 bases and J lost 9 bases. CDR1 and CDR2 (germline): SGHRS, YFSETQ. The CDR3 has 15 amino acids.

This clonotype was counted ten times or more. The CDR3 DNA is TGCAGTGCTAGGAGGGGGGGGGGTATGAACACTGAAGCTTTCTTT. Its protein is CSARRGGGMNTEAFF. The chain employs TRBV20-1 and TRBJ1-1; a weak D match, TRBD1 (6 bases). In germline, CDR1 is DFQATT, CDR2 SNEGSKA (reference sequence). V was cut by 3 bases and J by 0 bases, with 14 bases left in between. There are 15 residues in the CDR3.

The CDR3: CASSYNEQFF. Here the CDR3 DNA reads TGTGCCAGCAGTTACAATGAGCAGTTCTTC. The genes are TRBV28 and TRBJ2-1; D is unclear. The length of the CDR3 is 10 residues. CDR1 is MDHEN, CDR2 SYDVKM, per germline. The germline V and J ends were trimmed by 4 bases and 5 bases, with 0 bases remaining between them.

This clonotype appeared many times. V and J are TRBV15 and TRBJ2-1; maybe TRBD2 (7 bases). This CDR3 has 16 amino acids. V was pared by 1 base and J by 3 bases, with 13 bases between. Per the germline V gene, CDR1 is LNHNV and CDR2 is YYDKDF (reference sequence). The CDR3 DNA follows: TGTGCCACCAGCAGAGCCGCGGGGGCGGGCTACAATGAGCAGTTCTTC. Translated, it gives CATSRAAGAGYNEQFF.

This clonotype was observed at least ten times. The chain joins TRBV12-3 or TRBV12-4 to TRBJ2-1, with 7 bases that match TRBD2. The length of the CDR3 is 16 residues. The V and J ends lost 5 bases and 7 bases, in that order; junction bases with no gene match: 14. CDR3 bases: TGTGCCAGCAGTCCCCCAGGACTAGGGGAGGGGAATGAGCAGTTCTTC. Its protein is CASSPPGLGEGNEQFF.

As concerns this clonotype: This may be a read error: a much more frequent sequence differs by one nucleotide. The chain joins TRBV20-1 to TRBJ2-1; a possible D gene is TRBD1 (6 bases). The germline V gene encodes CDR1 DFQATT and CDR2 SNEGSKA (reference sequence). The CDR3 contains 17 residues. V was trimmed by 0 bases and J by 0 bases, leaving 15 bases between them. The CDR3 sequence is CSARDTLGGSSYNEQFF. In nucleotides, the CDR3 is TGCAGTGCTAGAGATACCCTAGGGGGAAGCTCCTACAATGAGCAGTTCTTC.

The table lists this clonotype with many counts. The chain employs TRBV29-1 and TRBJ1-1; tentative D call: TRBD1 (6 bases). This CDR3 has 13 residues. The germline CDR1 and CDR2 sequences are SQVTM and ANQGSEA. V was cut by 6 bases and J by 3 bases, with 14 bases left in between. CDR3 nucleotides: TGCAGCGTCGGGGGGGGGGCCGACACTGAAGCTTTCTTT. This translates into CSVGGGADTEAFF.

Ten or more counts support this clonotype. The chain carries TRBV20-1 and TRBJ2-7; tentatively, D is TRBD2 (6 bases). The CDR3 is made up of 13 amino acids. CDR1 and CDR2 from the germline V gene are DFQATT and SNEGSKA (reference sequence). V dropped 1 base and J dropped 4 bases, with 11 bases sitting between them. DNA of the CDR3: TGCAGTGCTAGAGCGGCTAGCGAATACGAGCAGTACTTC. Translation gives CSARAASEYEQYF.

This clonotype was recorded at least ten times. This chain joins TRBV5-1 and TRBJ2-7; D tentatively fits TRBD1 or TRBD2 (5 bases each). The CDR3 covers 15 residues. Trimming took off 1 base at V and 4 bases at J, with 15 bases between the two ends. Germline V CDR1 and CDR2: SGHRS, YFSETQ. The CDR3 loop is CASSLQPGLVYEQYF. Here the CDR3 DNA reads TGCGCCAGCAGCTTGCAACCGGGGCTCGTGTACGAGCAGTACTTC.

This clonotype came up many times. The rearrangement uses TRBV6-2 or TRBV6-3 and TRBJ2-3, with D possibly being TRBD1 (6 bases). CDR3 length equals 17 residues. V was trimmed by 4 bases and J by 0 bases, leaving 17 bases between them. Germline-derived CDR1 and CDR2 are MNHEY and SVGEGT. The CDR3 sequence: CASSFFPRDTSTDTQYF. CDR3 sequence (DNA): TGTGCCAGCAGTTTCTTCCCCCGGGACACGAGCACAGATACGCAGTATTTT.

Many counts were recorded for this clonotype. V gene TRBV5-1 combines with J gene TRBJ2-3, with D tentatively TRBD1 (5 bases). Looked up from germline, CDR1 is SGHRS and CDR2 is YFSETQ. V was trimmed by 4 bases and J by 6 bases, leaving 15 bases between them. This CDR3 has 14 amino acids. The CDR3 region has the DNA TGCGCCAGCAGCCAGGTCAGGGAAGGGGATACGCAGTATTTT. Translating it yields CASSQVREGDTQYF.

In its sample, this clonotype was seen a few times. CDR3 amino acids: CASSSWGGRDYNEQFF. The CDR3 region has the DNA TGTGCCAGTAGCTCCTGGGGCGGGAGGGATTACAATGAGCAGTTCTTC. The chain is built from TRBV19 and TRBJ2-1, with 9 bases lining up with TRBD2. This CDR3 has 16 residues. The germline gives CDR1 LNHDA, CDR2 SQIVND (reference sequence). Trimming cost V 6 bases and J 4 bases; bases outside gene matches: 10. Full variable domain (rest looked up from reference TRBV19 and TRBJ2-1): DGGITQSPKYLFRKEGQNVTLSCEQNLNHDAMYWYRQDPGQGLRLIYYSQIVNDFQKGDIAEGYSVSREKKESFPLTVTSAQKNPTAFYLCASSSWGGRDYNEQFFGPGTRLTVL.

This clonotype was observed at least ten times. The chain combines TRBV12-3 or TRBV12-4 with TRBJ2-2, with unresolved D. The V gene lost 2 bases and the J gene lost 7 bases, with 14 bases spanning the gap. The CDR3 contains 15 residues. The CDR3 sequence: CASSLNQAQDGELFF. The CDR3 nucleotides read TGTGCCAGCAGTTTAAATCAGGCCCAAGACGGGGAGCTGTTTTTT.

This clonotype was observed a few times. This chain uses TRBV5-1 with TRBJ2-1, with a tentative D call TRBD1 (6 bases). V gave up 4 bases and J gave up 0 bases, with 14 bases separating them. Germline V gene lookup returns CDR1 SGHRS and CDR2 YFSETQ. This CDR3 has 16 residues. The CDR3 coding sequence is TGCGCCAGCAGCGGACGGACAGCCCGCTCCTACAATGAGCAGTTCTTC. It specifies CASSGRTARSYNEQFF.

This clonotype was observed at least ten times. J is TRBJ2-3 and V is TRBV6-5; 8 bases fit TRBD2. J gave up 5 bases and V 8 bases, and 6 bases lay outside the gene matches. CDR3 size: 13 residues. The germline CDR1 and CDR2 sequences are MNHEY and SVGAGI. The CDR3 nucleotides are TGTGCCAGCGCGAGGCTAGCGGGAGATACGCAGTATTTT. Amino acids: CASARLAGDTQYF.

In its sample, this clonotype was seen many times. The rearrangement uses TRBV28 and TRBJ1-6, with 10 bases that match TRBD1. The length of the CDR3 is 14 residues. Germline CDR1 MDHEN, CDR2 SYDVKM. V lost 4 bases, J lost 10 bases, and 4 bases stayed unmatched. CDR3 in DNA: TGTGCCAGCAGTTCGGGACAGGGGAACTCACCCCTCCACTTT. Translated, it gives CASSSGQGNSPLHF. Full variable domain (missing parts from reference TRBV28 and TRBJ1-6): DVKVTQSSRYLVKRTGEKVFLECVQDMDHENMFWYRQDPGLGLRLIYFSYDVKMKEKGDIPEGYSVSREKKERFSLILESASTNQTSMYLCASSSGQGNSPLHFGNGTRLTVT.

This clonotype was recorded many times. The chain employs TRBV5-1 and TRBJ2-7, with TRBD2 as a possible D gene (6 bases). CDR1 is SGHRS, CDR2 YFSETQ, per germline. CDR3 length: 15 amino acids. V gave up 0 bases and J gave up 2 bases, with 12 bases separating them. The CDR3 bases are TGCGCCAGCAGCTTGGCCGGGGAGGCGACCTACGAGCAGTACTTC. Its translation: CASSLAGEATYEQYF.

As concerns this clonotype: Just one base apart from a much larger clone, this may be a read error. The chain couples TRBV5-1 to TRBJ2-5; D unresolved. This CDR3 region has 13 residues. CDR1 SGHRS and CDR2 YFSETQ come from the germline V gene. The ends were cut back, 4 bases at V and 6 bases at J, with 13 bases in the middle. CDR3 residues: CASSVRARKTQYF. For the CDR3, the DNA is TGCGCCAGCAGCGTTCGGGCTCGGAAGACCCAGTACTTC.

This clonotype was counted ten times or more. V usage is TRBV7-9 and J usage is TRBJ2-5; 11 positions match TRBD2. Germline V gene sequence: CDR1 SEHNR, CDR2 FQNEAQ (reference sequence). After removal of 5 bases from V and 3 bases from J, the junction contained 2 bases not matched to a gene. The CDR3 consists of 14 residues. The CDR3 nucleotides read TGTGCCAGCAGCCTGACTAGCGGGAAAGAGACCCAGTACTTC. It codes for CASSLTSGKETQYF.

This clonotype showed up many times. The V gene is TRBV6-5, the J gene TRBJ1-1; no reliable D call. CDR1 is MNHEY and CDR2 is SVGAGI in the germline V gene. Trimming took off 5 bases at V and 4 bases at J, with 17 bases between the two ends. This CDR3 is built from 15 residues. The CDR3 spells CASSPYLGAGTEAFF. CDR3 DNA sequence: TGTGCCAGCAGTCCCTATTTAGGCGCAGGCACTGAAGCTTTCTTT.

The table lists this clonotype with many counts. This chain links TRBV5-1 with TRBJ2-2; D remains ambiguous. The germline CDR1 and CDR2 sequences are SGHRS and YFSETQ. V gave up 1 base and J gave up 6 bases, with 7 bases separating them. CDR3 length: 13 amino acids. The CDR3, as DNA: TGCGCCAGCAGCTTGCTACTCTCCGGGGAGCTGTTTTTT. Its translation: CASSLLLSGELFF.

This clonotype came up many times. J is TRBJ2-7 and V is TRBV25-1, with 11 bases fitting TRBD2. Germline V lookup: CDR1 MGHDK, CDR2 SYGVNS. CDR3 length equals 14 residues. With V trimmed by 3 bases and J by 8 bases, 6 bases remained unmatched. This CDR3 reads CASSDPTSGRQQYF. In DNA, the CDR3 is TGTGCCAGCAGTGACCCTACTAGCGGGAGACAGCAGTACTTC.